This passage covers 31 T cell receptor beta chains from one sample sequenced in a study of blood T cell repertoires in COVID-19. Profiled with immunoSEQ multiplex PCR; TCRdb holds only in-frame clones, not every one. The sample holds hundreds of thousands of clones, over 70% seen once. Source material: peripheral blood. These receptors originate from a woman older than 75 with acute or convalescent COVID-19.

This rearrangement joins TRBV19 to TRBJ2-1, with no clear D. V dropped 2 bases and J dropped 4 bases, with 12 bases sitting between them. Germline values: CDR1 LNHDA, CDR2 SQIVND (reference sequence). This CDR3 region has 15 residues. CDR3 sequence reads: CASSIPNPLYNEQFF. As DNA, the CDR3 is TGTGCCAGTAGTATACCAAACCCCCTATACAATGAGCAGTTCTTC. Filled out from reference TRBV19 and TRBJ2-1, the complete variable domain reads DGGITQSPKYLFRKEGQNVTLSCEQNLNHDAMYWYRQDPGQGLRLIYYSQIVNDFQKGDIAEGYSVSREKKESFPLTVTSAQKNPTAFYLCASSIPNPLYNEQFFGPGTRLTVL.

The genes are TRBV15 and TRBJ2-2; TRBD2 might be the D (7 bases). Germline V CDR1 and CDR2: LNHNV, YYDKDF (reference sequence). Trimming cost V 0 bases and J 7 bases, with 30 bases left between them. The CDR3 consists of 21 residues. CDR3 region: CATSREGRGSTDFLGGGELFF. In DNA, the CDR3 is TGTGCCACCAGCAGAGAGGGGAGGGGGTCCACTGATTTCTTAGGTGGCGGGGAGCTGTTTTTT.

This chain joins TRBV6-5 and TRBJ1-5, with 7 nucleotides matching TRBD1. CDR3 length: 14 amino acids. Unmatched junction bases numbered 7, after V lost 10 bases and J lost 1 base. Germline-derived CDR1 and CDR2 are MNHEY and SVGAGI. CDR3 loop: CAISGQPSNQPQHF. CDR3 coding DNA: TGTGCCATCTCGGGACAGCCGAGCAATCAGCCCCAGCATTTT.

The chain links TRBV18 to TRBJ1-1; D unclear. Between the trimmed V and J ends, which lost 5 bases and 1 base, there was a span of 17 bases. The CDR3 sequence is 16 residues long. CDR1 and CDR2 (germline): KGHSH, LQKENI. CDR3 bases: TGTGCCAGCTCAGCGAATTTAGCACTCCGGAACACTGAAGCTTTCTTT. Its translation: CASSANLALRNTEAFF.

The rearrangement links TRBV19 to TRBJ2-2; 7 nucleotides agree with TRBD2. Trimming removed 7 bases from V and 2 bases from J; junction bases left unmatched: 10. In germline, CDR1 is LNHDA, CDR2 SQIVND (reference sequence). The CDR3 has 16 amino acids. As DNA, the CDR3 is TGTGCCAGTACCACCCCCGGAGCGGGAAACACCGGGGAGCTGTTTTTT. The encoded protein is CASTTPGAGNTGELFF.

The V call is TRBV6-4, the J call TRBJ1-1, with unresolved D. V was shortened by 4 bases and J by 2 bases, with 11 bases between the two germline ends. Germline assignment: CDR1 MRHNA and CDR2 SNTAGT. The CDR3 runs to 14 residues. The CDR3 DNA is TGTGCCAGCAGTGCGGAGGGCCCAAACACTGAAGCTTTCTTT. Translating gives CASSAEGPNTEAFF.

The chain is built from TRBV3-1 (or the pseudogene TRBV3-2) and TRBJ2-7, with TRBD2 matching over 11 bases. The trim removed 7 bases at V and 4 bases at J, leaving 6 bases unmatched. Germline V gives CDR1 LGHDT, CDR2 YNNKEL (reference sequence). The CDR3 runs to 14 residues. CDR3 in DNA: TGTGCCAGCAAATTTAGCGGGGGGGAGTACGAGCAGTACTTC. The encoded protein is CASKFSGGEYEQYF.

The chain carries TRBV28 and TRBJ2-7, with a tentative D call TRBD1 (6 bases). CDR1 MDHEN and CDR2 SYDVKM come from the germline V gene. V dropped 2 bases and J dropped 3 bases, with 8 bases sitting between them. This CDR3 is built from 13 residues. The CDR3 loop reads CASSLGRGYEQYF. The CDR3, as DNA: TGTGCCAGCAGTTTAGGCAGGGGCTACGAGCAGTACTTC.

The CDR3 sequence is CASTWEGVNSYEQYF. The CDR3 bases are TGTGCCAGCACCTGGGAGGGGGTGAACTCCTACGAGCAGTACTTC. The chain employs TRBV11-2 and TRBJ2-7; perhaps TRBD2 as D (7 bases). V dropped 7 bases and J dropped 0 bases, with 16 bases sitting between them. The CDR3 length is 15 residues. CDR1 is SGHAT, CDR2 FQNNGV, per germline.

This clone was recorded only once. V and J are TRBV24-1 and TRBJ2-3; a weak D match, TRBD1 (6 bases). CDR1 is KGHDR, CDR2 SFDVKD, per germline. The CDR3 has 14 amino acids. V was cut by 9 bases and J by 7 bases, with 19 bases left in between. The CDR3 nucleotides are TGTGCCACCGGGGGCAGGGAAGATTATAATACGCAGTATTTT. Translated: CATGGREDYNTQYF.

This chain uses TRBV9 with TRBJ2-3; TRBD2 aligns across 9 bases. Looked up from germline, CDR1 is SGDLS and CDR2 is YYNGEE. This CDR3 comprises 12 residues. V lost 3 bases to trimming and J lost 11 bases; unmatched junction nucleotides: 4. The CDR3 DNA follows: TGTGCCAGCAGCGCAACTAGCGGGCAGCAGTATTTT. Translated, it gives CASSATSGQQYF.

This chain joins TRBV6-5 and TRBJ2-7; the D gene is possibly TRBD1 (6 bases). The CDR3 loop spans 15 amino acids. V gave up 6 bases and J gave up 2 bases, with 17 bases separating them. Germline CDR1 MNHEY, CDR2 SVGAGI. The CDR3 sequence is CASSKDRPNPYEQYF. CDR3 sequence (DNA): TGTGCCAGCAGCAAGGACAGACCGAATCCCTACGAGCAGTACTTC.

The CDR3 region is CSVEGYAPIYGDTQYF. The CDR3, as DNA: TGCAGCGTTGAAGGATATGCCCCGATTTACGGAGATACGCAGTATTTT. V gene TRBV29-1 combines with J gene TRBJ2-3; D gene uncertain. CDR1 SQVTM and CDR2 ANQGSEA come from the germline V gene. The CDR3 contains 16 residues. Trimming shortened V by 1 base and J by 5 bases, and 19 bases separated the two germline ends.

This clone was counted only a few times. The chain is built from TRBV5-1 and TRBJ2-5; D might be TRBD2 (6 bases). Trimming removed 4 bases at V and 4 bases at J, with 14 bases between. This CDR3 contains 14 residues. The V gene's germline CDR1 is SGHRS and CDR2 YFSETQ. CDR3 sequence reads: CASSLPAGLETQYF. The CDR3 nucleotides are TGCGCCAGCAGCCTACCCGCGGGGCTAGAGACCCAGTACTTC.

The chain has TRBV28 and TRBJ2-3; perhaps TRBD2 as D (5 bases). This CDR3 is 14 amino acids long. The V and J ends lost 5 bases and 0 bases respectively, with 9 bases between them. In germline, CDR1 is MDHEN, CDR2 SYDVKM. CDR3 sequence (DNA): TGTGCCAGCAGTAGCGGCTCTAGCACAGATACGCAGTATTTT. Translated: CASSSGSSTDTQYF.

The CDR3 DNA sequence: TGTGCCTGGACCCCCCTAGCGGGAGGAAATGAGCAGTTCTTC. It codes for CAWTPLAGGNEQFF. The chain joins TRBV30 to TRBJ2-1, with 11 bases aligning to TRBD2. This CDR3 spans 14 amino acids. CDR1 is GTSNPN, CDR2 SVGIG, per germline (reference sequence). Germline trimming cut 4 bases from V and 7 bases from J; bases unmatched to any gene: 6.

The chain uses TRBV19 and TRBJ2-3, with TRBD2 identical over 9 bases. CDR1 is LNHDA, CDR2 SQIVND, per germline (reference sequence). The CDR3 is made up of 14 amino acids. V trimming: 6 bases; J trimming: 4 bases; junction bases outside the gene matches: 5. The DNA of the CDR3 is TGTGCCAGTAGGTTCGGCGGGGGGGCAGATACGCAGTATTTT. Translation gives CASRFGGGADTQYF.

This clone appeared a single time. This chain connects TRBV4-2 to TRBJ2-1; 8 bases line up with TRBD2. Losses at the gene ends were 1 base for V and 7 bases for J; bases not matched to a gene: 9. Germline CDR1 LGHNA, CDR2 YNFKEQ. The CDR3 runs 16 residues. The CDR3 loop reads CASSQAISGGSNEQFF. CDR3 DNA: TGTGCCAGCAGCCAAGCCATCAGCGGGGGTTCAAATGAGCAGTTCTTC.

The chain couples TRBV11-2 to TRBJ2-2; 7 nucleotides line up with TRBD1. Germline values: CDR1 SGHAT, CDR2 FQNNGV. The length of the CDR3 is 16 residues. The V and J ends lost 2 bases and 1 base, in that order; junction bases with no gene match: 4. For the CDR3, the DNA is TGTGCCAGCAGCTTATGGAACAGGGGGAACACCGGGGAGCTGTTTTTT. Translated: CASSLWNRGNTGELFF.

V and J are TRBV28 and TRBJ1-5; 7 positions match TRBD1. V lost 6 bases and J lost 3; bases outside the gene matches: 5. Germline V lookup: CDR1 MDHEN, CDR2 SYDVKM. This CDR3 contains 14 residues. CDR3 residues: CASRLGQANQPQHF. CDR3 sequence (DNA): TGTGCCAGCAGGTTAGGACAGGCCAATCAGCCCCAGCATTTT.

V usage is TRBV5-1 and J usage is TRBJ2-7; a possible D gene is TRBD2 (5 bases). Looked up from germline, CDR1 is SGHRS and CDR2 is YFSETQ. The CDR3 covers 14 residues. V lost 6 bases to trimming and J lost 3 bases, with 16 bases between them. The CDR3 loop reads CASTSFVGVYEQYF. The CDR3 bases are TGCGCCAGCACCTCATTCGTCGGGGTCTACGAGCAGTACTTC.

The chain joins TRBV18 to TRBJ1-4, with D maybe TRBD1 (5 bases). Between the trimmed V and J ends, which lost 5 bases and 5 bases, there was a span of 15 bases. This CDR3 has 15 residues. CDR1 and CDR2 (germline): KGHSH, LQKENI. For the CDR3, the DNA is TGTGCCAGCTCATCAAACAGGCTCCCCAATGAAAAACTGTTTTTT. Encoded protein: CASSSNRLPNEKLFF.

This sequence joins TRBV19 and TRBJ2-7; the match to TRBD1 covers 8 bases. The CDR3 extends over 13 amino acids. The junction had 8 bases not matched to a gene; V was cut back by 1 base and J by 12 bases. From germline, CDR1 is LNHDA and CDR2 SQIVND (reference sequence). Here the CDR3 DNA reads TGTGCCAGTAGTATAGGGGACAGGTTCGCTTTGTACTTC. Its translation: CASSIGDRFALYF.

The chain carries TRBV19 and TRBJ2-2; possibly TRBD2 for D (5 bases). This CDR3 is built from 16 residues. V gave up 7 bases and J gave up 0 bases, with 15 bases separating them. Germline CDR1 and CDR2: LNHDA and SQIVND (reference sequence). CDR3 DNA: TGTGCCAGTAATCTGGGAGTGGATCCGAACACCGGGGAGCTGTTTTTT. It codes for CASNLGVDPNTGELFF.

This clone was seen only a few times. The rearrangement links TRBV5-1 to TRBJ1-3, with D possibly TRBD1 on 6 matching bases. With 1 base removed from V and 4 bases from J, the gap between germline ends came to 9 bases. The CDR3 is 14 residues long. Germline-derived CDR1 and CDR2 are SGHRS and YFSETQ. The CDR3 protein is CASSLSGEGNTIYF. CDR3 coding DNA: TGCGCCAGCAGCTTGTCAGGGGAGGGAAACACCATATATTTT.

The chain recombines TRBV2 with TRBJ1-3; a weak D match, TRBD1 (6 bases). Germline V gene sequence: CDR1 SNHLY, CDR2 FYNNEI. There are 13 residues in the CDR3. V lost 3 bases and J 6 bases, leaving 9 bases between the germline ends. CDR3 in DNA: TGTGCCAGCAGTGAGAACAGGGCAAACACCATATATTTT. Residues: CASSENRANTIYF.

The gene calls are TRBV6-5 and TRBJ2-3; tentative D call: TRBD1 (6 bases). CDR1 and CDR2 from the germline V gene are MNHEY and SVGAGI. V gave up 5 bases and J gave up 2 bases, with 14 bases separating them. This CDR3 is 15 amino acids long. In nucleotides, the CDR3 is TGTGCCAGCAGTACGACAAGGGGGACCACAGATACGCAGTATTTT. The encoded protein is CASSTTRGTTDTQYF.

This clone was counted many times. This CDR3 is CASRLREEPYNEQFF. The CDR3 nucleotides are TGTGCCAGCAGACTTCGGGAGGAACCTTACAATGAGCAGTTCTTC. The chain couples TRBV6-5 to TRBJ2-1, with 7 bases identical to TRBD2. Germline CDR1 reads MNHEY; CDR2 reads SVGAGI. CDR3 size: 15 residues. V shed 6 bases and J 4 bases; nucleotides not matched to a gene: 9.

DNA for the CDR3: TGTGCCAGTAGTATAAACCGGGACAGGGACTATGGCTACACCTTC. This encodes CASSINRDRDYGYTF. V and J are TRBV19 and TRBJ1-2, with 9 nucleotides matching TRBD1. The germline CDR1 and CDR2 sequences are LNHDA and SQIVND (reference sequence). The CDR3 contains 15 residues. J was trimmed by 3 bases and V by 2 bases; bases with no gene match: 4.

This rearrangement joins TRBV5-1 to TRBJ1-1; D gene uncertain. The ends were cut back, 3 bases at V and 5 bases at J, with 11 bases in the middle. CDR3 length: 13 amino acids. In germline, CDR1 is SGHRS, CDR2 YFSETQ. The chain's CDR3 is CASSSEGVTEAFF. CDR3 in DNA: TGCGCCAGCAGCTCCGAGGGTGTAACTGAAGCTTTCTTT.

The chain carries TRBV19 and TRBJ1-1; D is perhaps TRBD1 (6 bases). The CDR3 is 14 residues long. Trimming cost V 3 bases and J 6 bases, with 14 bases left between them. Germline-derived CDR1 and CDR2 are LNHDA and SQIVND (reference sequence). The CDR3 reads CASSIEGHVPEAFF. CDR3 coding DNA: TGTGCCAGTAGTATTGAGGGACACGTGCCTGAAGCTTTCTTT.